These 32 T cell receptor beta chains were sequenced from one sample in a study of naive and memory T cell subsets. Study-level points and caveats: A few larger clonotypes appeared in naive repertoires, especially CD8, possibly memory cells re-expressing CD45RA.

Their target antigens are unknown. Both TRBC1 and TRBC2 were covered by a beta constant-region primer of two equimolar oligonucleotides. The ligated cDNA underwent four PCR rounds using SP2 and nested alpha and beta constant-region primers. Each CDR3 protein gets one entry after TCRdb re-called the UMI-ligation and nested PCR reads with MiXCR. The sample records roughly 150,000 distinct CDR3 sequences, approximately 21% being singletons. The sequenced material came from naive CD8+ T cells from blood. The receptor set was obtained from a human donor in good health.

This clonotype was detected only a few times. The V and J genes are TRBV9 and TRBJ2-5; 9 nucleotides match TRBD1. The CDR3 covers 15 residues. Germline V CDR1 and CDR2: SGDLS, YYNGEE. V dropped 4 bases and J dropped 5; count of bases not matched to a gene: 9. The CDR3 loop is CASSLRDRDMETQYF. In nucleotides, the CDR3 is TGTGCCAGCAGCCTCCGGGACAGGGACATGGAGACCCAGTACTTC.

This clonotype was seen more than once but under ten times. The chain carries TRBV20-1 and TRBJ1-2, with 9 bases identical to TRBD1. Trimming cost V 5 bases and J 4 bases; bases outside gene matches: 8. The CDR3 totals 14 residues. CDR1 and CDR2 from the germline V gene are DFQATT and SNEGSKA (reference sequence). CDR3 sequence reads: CSASGQGLAYGYTF. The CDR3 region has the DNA TGCAGTGCTTCGGGACAGGGCCTTGCCTATGGCTACACCTTC.

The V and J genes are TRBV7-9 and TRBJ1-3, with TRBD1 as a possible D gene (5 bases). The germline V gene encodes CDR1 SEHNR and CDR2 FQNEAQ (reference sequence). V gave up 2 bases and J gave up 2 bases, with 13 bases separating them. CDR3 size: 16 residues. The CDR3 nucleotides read TGTGCCAGCAGCTTATTAAGGTCCAGGGCTGGAAACACCATATATTTT. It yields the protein CASSLLRSRAGNTIYF.

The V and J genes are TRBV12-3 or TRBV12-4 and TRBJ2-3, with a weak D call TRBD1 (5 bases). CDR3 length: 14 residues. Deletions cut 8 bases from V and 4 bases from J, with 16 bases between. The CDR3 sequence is CASGSGHGPDTQYF. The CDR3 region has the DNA TGTGCCAGCGGGTCAGGACACGGCCCAGATACGCAGTATTTT.

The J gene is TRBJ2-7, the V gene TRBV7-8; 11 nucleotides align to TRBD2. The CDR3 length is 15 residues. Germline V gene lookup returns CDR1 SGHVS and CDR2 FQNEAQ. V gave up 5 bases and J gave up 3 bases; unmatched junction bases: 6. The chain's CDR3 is CASSPRTSGYYEQYF. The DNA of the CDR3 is TGTGCCAGCAGCCCTAGGACTAGCGGGTACTACGAGCAGTACTTC.

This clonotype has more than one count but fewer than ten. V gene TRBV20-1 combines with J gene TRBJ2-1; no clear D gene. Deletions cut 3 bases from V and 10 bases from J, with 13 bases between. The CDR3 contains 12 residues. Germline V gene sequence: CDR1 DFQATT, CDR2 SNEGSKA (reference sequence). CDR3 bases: TGCAGTGCTAGGGACGGCTTCCAAGAGCAGTTCTTC. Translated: CSARDGFQEQFF.

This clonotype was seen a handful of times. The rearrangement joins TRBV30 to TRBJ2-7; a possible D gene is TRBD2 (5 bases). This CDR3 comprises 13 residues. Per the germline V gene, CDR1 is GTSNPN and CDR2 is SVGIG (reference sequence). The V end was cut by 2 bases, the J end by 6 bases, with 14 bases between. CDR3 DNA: TGTGCCTGGAGTTTCGGGGAAGCAGGCGAGCAGTACTTC. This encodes CAWSFGEAGEQYF. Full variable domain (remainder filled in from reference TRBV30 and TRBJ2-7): SQTIHQWPATLVQPVGSPLSLECTVEGTSNPNLYWYRQAAGRGLQLLFYSVGIGQISSEVPQNLSASRPQDRQFILSSKKLLLSDSGFYLCAWSFGEAGEQYFGPGTRLTVT.

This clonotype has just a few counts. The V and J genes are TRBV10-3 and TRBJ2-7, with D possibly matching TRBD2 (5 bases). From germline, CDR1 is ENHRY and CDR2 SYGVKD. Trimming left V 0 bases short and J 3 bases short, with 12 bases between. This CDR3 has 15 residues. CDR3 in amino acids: CAISESSRGSYEQYF. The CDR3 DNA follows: TGTGCCATCAGTGAGTCGTCCCGGGGAAGCTACGAGCAGTACTTC.

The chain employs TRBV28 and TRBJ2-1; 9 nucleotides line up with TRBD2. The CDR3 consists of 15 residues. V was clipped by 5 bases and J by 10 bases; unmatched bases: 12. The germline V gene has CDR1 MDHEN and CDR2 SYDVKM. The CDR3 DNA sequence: TGTGCCAGCAGTAGCGAGGTGCGGGAGGGGTTGGAGCAGTTCTTC. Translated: CASSSEVREGLEQFF.

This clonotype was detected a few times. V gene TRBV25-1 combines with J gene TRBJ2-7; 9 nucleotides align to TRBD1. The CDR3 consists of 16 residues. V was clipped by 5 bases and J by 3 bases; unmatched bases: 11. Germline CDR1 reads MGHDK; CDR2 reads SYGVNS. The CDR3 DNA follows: TGTGCCAGCAGTCAAATTGGCTGGGACAGGGACTACGAGCAGTACTTC. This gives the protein CASSQIGWDRDYEQYF.

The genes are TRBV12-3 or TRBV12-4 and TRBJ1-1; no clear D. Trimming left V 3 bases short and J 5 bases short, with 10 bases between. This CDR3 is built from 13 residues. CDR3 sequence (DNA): TGTGCCAGCAGTTTCCGGCAGTTAACTGAAGCTTTCTTT. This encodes CASSFRQLTEAFF.

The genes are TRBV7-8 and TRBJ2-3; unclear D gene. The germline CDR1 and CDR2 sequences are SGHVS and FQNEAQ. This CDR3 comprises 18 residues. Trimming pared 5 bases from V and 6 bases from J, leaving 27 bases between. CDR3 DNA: TGTGCCAGCAGCAATAAAGGAGTGGAAGTTTGGCTCTTTGATACGCAGTATTTT. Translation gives CASSNKGVEVWLFDTQYF.

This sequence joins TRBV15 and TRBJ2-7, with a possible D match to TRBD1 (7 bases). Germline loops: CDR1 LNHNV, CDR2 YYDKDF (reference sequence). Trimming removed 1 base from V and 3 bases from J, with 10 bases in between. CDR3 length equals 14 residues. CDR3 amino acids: CATSRGQGGYEQYF. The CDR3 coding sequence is TGTGCCACCAGCAGAGGACAGGGAGGCTACGAGCAGTACTTC.

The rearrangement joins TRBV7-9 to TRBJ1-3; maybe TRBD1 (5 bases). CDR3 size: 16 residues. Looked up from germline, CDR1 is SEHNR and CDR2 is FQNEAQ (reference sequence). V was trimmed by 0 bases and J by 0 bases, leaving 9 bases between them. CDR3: CASSLAGRRSGNTIYF. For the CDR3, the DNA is TGTGCCAGCAGCTTAGCGGGACGTCGCTCTGGAAACACCATATATTTT.

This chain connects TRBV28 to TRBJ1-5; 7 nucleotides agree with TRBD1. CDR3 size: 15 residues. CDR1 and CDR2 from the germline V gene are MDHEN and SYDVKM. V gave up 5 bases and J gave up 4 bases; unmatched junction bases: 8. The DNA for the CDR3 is TGTGCCAGCAGTCAGACAGGGTTAAGAAATCAGCCCCAGCATTTT. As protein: CASSQTGLRNQPQHF.

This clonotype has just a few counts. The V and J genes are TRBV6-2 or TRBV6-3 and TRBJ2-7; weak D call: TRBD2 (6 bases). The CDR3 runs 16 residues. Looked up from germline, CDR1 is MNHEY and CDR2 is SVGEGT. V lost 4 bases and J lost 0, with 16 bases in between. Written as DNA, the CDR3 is TGTGCCAGCAGTTTTAGCGGACCAAAGCCCTCCTACGAGCAGTACTTC. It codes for CASSFSGPKPSYEQYF.

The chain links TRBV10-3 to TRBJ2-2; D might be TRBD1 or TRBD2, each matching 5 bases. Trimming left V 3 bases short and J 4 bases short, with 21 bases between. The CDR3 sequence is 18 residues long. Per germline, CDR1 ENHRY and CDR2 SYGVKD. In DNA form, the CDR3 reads TGTGCCATCAGTGAACCGCTCAGGGAGTTACGGGTCACCGGGGAGCTGTTTTTT. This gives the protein CAISEPLRELRVTGELFF.

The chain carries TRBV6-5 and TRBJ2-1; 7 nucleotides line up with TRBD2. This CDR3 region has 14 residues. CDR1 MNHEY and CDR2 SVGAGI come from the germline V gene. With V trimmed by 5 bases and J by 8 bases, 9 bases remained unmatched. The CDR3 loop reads CASSHVRGGHEQFF. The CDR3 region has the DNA TGTGCCAGCAGTCATGTAAGGGGAGGGCATGAGCAGTTCTTC.

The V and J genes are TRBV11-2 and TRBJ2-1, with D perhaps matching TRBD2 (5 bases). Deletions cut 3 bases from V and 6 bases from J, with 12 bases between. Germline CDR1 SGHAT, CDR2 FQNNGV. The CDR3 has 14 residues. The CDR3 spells CASSLLLAVNEQFF. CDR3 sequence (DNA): TGTGCCAGCAGCTTGCTGCTAGCTGTCAATGAGCAGTTCTTC.

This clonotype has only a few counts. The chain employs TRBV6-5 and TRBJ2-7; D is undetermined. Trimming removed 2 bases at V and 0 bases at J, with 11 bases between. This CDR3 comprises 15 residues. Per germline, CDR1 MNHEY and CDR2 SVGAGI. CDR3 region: CASSYQDGYSYEQYF. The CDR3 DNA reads TGTGCCAGCAGTTACCAGGACGGCTACTCCTACGAGCAGTACTTC.

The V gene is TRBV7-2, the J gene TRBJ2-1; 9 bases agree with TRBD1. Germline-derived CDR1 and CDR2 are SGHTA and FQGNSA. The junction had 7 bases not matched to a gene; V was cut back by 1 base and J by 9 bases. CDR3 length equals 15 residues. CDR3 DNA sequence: TGTGCCAGCAGCTTAGAATGGACAGGGGCCGGTGAGCAGTTCTTC. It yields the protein CASSLEWTGAGEQFF. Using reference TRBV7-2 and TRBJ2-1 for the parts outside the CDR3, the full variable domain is GAGVSQSPSNKVTEKGKDVELRCDPISGHTALYWYRQSLGQGLEFLIYFQGNSAPDKSGLPSDRFSAERTGGSVSTLTIQRTQQEDSAVYLCASSLEWTGAGEQFFGPGTRLTVL.

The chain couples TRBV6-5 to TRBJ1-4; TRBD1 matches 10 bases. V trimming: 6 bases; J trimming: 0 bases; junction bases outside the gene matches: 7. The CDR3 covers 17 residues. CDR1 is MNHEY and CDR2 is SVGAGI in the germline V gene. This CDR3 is CASSGQGGWTTNEKLFF. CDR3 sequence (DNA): TGTGCCAGCAGCGGACAGGGGGGGTGGACAACTAATGAAAAACTGTTTTTT.

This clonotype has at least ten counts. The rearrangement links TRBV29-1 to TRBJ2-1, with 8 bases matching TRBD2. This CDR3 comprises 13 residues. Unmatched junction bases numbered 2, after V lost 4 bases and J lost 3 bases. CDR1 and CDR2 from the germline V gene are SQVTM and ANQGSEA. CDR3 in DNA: TGCAGCGTTGTGACTAGCGACTACAATGAGCAGTTCTTC. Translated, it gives CSVVTSDYNEQFF.

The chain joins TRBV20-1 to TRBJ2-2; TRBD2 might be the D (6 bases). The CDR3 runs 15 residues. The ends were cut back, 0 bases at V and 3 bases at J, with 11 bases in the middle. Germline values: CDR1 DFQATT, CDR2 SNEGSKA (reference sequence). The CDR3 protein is CSARDSGRYTGELFF. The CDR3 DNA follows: TGCAGTGCTAGAGATAGCGGCCGTTACACCGGGGAGCTGTTTTTT.

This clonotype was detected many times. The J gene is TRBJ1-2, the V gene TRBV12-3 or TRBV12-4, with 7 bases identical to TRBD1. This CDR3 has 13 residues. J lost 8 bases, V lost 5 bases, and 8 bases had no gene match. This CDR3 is CASSPDTRGGYTF. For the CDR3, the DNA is TGTGCCAGCAGTCCCGACACCAGGGGGGGCTACACCTTC.

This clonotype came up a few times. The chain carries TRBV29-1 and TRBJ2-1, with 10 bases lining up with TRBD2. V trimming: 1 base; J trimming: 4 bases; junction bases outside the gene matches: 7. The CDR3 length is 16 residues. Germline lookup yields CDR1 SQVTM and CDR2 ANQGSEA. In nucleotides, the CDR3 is TGCAGCGTTGAAGCAGAAGAGACTAGCGGGTACAATGAGCAGTTCTTC. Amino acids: CSVEAEETSGYNEQFF.

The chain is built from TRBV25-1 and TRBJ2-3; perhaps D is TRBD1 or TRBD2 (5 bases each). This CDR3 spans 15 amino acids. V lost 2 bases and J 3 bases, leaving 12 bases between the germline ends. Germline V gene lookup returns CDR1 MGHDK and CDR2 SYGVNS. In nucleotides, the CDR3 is TGTGCCAGCAGTGAAGCCCGGGACCAAACAGATACGCAGTATTTT. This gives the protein CASSEARDQTDTQYF.

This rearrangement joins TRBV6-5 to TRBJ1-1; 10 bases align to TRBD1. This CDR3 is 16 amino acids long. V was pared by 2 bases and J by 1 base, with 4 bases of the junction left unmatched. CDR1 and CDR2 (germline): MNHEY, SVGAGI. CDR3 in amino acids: CASSYTDRGENTEAFF. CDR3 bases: TGTGCCAGCAGTTACACGGACAGGGGGGAGAACACTGAAGCTTTCTTT.

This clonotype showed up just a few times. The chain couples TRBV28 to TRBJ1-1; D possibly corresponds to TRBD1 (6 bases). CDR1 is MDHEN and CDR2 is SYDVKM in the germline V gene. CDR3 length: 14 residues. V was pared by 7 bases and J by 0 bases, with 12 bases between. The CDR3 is CASKQTGLNTEAFF. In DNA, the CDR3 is TGTGCCAGCAAGCAGACAGGATTGAACACTGAAGCTTTCTTT.

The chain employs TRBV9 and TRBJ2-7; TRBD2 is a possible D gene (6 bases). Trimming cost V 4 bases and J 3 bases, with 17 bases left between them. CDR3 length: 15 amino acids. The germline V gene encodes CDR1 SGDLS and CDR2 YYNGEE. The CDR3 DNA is TGTGCCAGCAGCCCAGCGGGCGGGAACTTCTACGAGCAGTACTTC. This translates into CASSPAGGNFYEQYF.

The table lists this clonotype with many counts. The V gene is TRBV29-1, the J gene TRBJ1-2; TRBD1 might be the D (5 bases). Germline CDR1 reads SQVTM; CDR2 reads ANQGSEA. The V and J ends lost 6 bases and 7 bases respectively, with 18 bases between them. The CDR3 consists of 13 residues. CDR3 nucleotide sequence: TGCAGCGTACTAGGGGACGTGGGGCCTGGCTACACCTTC. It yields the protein CSVLGDVGPGYTF.

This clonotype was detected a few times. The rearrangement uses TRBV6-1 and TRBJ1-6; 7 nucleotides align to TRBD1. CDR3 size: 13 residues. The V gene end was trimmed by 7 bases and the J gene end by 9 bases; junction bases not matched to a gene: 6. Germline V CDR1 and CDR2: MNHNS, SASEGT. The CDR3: CASTNRGVSPLHF. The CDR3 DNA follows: TGTGCCAGCACTAACAGGGGAGTTTCACCCCTCCACTTT.